Presented here are 5 T cell receptor beta chains from one specimen sequenced in a study of T cells in Graves' hyperthyroidism and ophthalmopathy. RNA transcripts gave rise to amplified TCR beta CDR3 regions. The HTBI primer set served for first-round RT-PCR of the TCR CDR3. TCRdb analysed the multiplex PCR reads with MiXCR anew, one entry per CDR3 protein. This sample has under 250,000 distinct CDR3 sequences, with more than 15% found just once. The material sequenced was blood. The receptors were sampled from a man in his forties or fifties with Graves' hyperthyroidism.

This clonotype was seen ten or more times. The chain has TRBV27 and TRBJ2-5; TRBD1 might be the D (5 bases). The V and J ends lost 6 bases and 4 bases respectively, with 12 bases between them. The CDR3 loop spans 13 amino acids. Per germline, CDR1 MNHEY and CDR2 SMNVEV (reference sequence). The CDR3 DNA is TGTGCCAGCAGGTCCCAGGGCGCAGAGACCCAGTACTTC. Protein sequence: CASRSQGAETQYF.

The rearrangement joins TRBV27 to TRBJ1-1, with D unresolved. Germline V gene data show CDR1 as MNHEY and CDR2 as SMNVEV (reference sequence). Trimming removed 2 bases from V and 0 bases from J, with 7 bases in between. The CDR3 runs to 14 residues. The chain's CDR3 is CASSLSMLNTEAFF. The CDR3 region has the DNA TGTGCCAGCAGTTTAAGTATGTTGAACACTGAAGCTTTCTTT.

This clonotype was found many times. The chain employs TRBV6-1 and TRBJ2-2; unclear D gene. Germline CDR1 reads MNHNS; CDR2 reads SASEGT. The germline V and J ends were trimmed by 6 bases and 0 bases, with 11 bases remaining between them. The CDR3 length is 15 residues. The CDR3 region has the DNA TGTGCCAGCAGGGACGGACGTGCGAACACCGGGGAGCTGTTTTTT. This translates into CASRDGRANTGELFF.

V gene TRBV19 combines with J gene TRBJ2-2; D is uncertain. Deletions cut 7 bases from V and 4 bases from J, with 13 bases between. Germline V gene data show CDR1 as LNHDA and CDR2 as SQIVND (reference sequence). The CDR3 runs to 14 residues. The chain's CDR3 is CASMIQAGTGELFF. The CDR3 DNA reads TGTGCCAGTATGATTCAGGCAGGCACCGGGGAGCTGTTTTTT.

The chain carries TRBV20-1 and TRBJ1-4; D uncertain. The V end lost 1 base, the J end lost 5 bases, and 14 bases lay between the germline ends. The CDR3 covers 15 residues. Germline lookup yields CDR1 DFQATT and CDR2 SNEGSKA (reference sequence). CDR3 coding DNA: TGCAGTGCTAGAGGTGTGGGGAAATCCAATGAAAAACTGTTTTTT. This translates into CSARGVGKSNEKLFF.